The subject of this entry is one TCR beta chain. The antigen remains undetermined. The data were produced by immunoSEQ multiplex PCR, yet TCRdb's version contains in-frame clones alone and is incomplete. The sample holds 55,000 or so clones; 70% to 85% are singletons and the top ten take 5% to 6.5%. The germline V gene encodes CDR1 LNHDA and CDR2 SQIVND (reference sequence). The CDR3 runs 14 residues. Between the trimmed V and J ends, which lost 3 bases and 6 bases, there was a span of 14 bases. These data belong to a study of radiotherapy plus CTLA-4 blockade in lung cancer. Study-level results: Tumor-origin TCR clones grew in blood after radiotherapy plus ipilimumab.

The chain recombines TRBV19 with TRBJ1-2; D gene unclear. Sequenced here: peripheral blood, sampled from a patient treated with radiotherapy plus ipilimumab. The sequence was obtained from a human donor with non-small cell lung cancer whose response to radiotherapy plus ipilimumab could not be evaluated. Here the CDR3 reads CASSIDGVSNGYTF. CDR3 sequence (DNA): TGTGCCAGTAGTATCGACGGGGTGTCCAATGGCTACACCTTC.